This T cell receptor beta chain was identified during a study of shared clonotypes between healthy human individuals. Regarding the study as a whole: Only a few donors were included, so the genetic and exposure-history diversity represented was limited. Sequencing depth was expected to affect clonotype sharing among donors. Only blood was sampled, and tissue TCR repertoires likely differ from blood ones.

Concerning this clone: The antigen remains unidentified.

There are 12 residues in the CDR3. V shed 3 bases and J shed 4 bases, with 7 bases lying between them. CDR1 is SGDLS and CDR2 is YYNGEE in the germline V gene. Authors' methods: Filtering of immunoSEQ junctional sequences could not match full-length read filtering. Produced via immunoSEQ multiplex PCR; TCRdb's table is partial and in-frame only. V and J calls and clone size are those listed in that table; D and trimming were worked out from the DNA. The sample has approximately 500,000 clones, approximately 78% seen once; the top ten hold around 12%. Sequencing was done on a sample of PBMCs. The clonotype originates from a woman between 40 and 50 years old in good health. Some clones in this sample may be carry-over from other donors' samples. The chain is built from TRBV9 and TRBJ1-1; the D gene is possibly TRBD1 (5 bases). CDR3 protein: CASSEGLTEAFF. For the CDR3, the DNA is TGTGCCAGCAGCGAGGGACTCACTGAAGCTTTCTTT.